The 4 T cell receptor beta chains reported below all come from one sample, sequenced in a study of identifying expanded T cells in peripheral blood. Measured with immunoSEQ multiplex PCR; TCRdb has only the in-frame clones, and not every one. This sample has about 58,000 clones, with about 85% found just once. The sequenced material came from blood. The source of these receptors is a person aged 18 to 70 in good health.

The J gene is TRBJ2-5, the V gene TRBV7-8, with no clear D. Germline-derived CDR1 and CDR2 are SGHVS and FQNEAQ. The length of the CDR3 is 15 residues. V gave up 2 bases and J gave up 2 bases, with 12 bases separating them. The CDR3 coding sequence is TGTGCCAGCAGCTTAAAGTGGTCTTCTCAAGAGACCCAGTACTTC. Protein sequence: CASSLKWSSQETQYF.

V is TRBV5-1 and J is TRBJ2-1; 13 nucleotides agree with TRBD2. V shed 7 bases and J 10 bases; nucleotides not matched to a gene: 8. Germline V gives CDR1 SGHRS, CDR2 YFSETQ. The CDR3 covers 14 residues. In nucleotides, the CDR3 is TGCGCCAGCGCCGGGACTAGCGGGATAAGGGAGCAGTTCTTC. This gives the protein CASAGTSGIREQFF.

A few counts support this clone. V is TRBV2 and J is TRBJ2-2; no clear D gene. This CDR3 has 14 residues. The V gene's germline CDR1 is SNHLY and CDR2 FYNNEI. V was clipped by 2 bases and J by 6 bases, with 10 bases between them. CDR3 sequence (DNA): TGTGCCAGCAGTGAAAGCAGGACCTCCGGGGAGCTGTTTTTT. Translated: CASSESRTSGELFF.

The chain has TRBV18 and TRBJ2-7; 7 bases fit TRBD2. After removal of 6 bases from V and 1 base from J, the junction contained 9 bases not matched to a gene. Germline V gives CDR1 KGHSH, CDR2 LQKENI. The CDR3 totals 15 residues. CDR3 loop: CASSPGLAVSYEQYF. The CDR3 nucleotides are TGTGCCAGCTCCCCGGGGCTAGCGGTTTCCTACGAGCAGTACTTC.